This is a list of T cell receptor beta chains from one sample in a study of blood T cells in healthy people across ages. Each CDR3 protein gets one entry after TCRdb re-called the 5' RACE reads with MiXCR. The sample records more than 650,000 distinct CDR3 sequences, approximately 53% being singletons. Sample: blood. The receptors were gathered from a man older than 75 in good health. CDR3s include the opening cysteine and the closing phenylalanine or tryptophan. Fields, in order: clone size, CDR3 length, D gene, V gene, J gene, CDR3 DNA, CDR3 protein. The D gene is left open where the match is weak. The listing skips clone size in some rows; elsewhere it reads once, few, many or a size class.

clone size: NA; CDR3 length: 13; D gene: NA; V gene: TRBV28; J gene: TRBJ2-7; CDR3 DNA: TGTGCCAGCGCTTTTACAGGTCGGTACGAGCAGTACTTC; CDR3 protein: CASAFTGRYEQYF
clone size: NA; CDR3 length: 14; D gene: TRBD2; V gene: TRBV30; J gene: TRBJ2-7; CDR3 DNA: TGTGCCTGGAGTGGAGCTCGGCGGGAGACCCAGCAGTACTTC; CDR3 protein: CAWSGARRETQQYF
clone size: many; CDR3 length: 14; D gene: NA; V gene: TRBV20-1; J gene: TRBJ2-7; CDR3 DNA: TGCAGTGCTAGAGTAGTAGCGAGGGCCTACGAGCAGTACTTC; CDR3 protein: CSARVVARAYEQYF
clone size: NA; CDR3 length: 15; D gene: NA; V gene: TRBV12-3/TRBV12-4; J gene: TRBJ2-1; CDR3 DNA: TGTGCCAGCAGTTTGGGTCGGGAGTTGGCCAATGAGCAGTTCTTC; CDR3 protein: CASSLGRELANEQFF
clone size: few; CDR3 length: 15; D gene: TRBD1; V gene: TRBV18; J gene: TRBJ1-2; CDR3 DNA: TGTGCCAGCTCCCCGACAGGGGTAGTAAACTATGGCTACACCTTC; CDR3 protein: CASSPTGVVNYGYTF
clone size: NA; CDR3 length: 16; D gene: TRBD2; V gene: TRBV12-3/TRBV12-4; J gene: TRBJ2-1; CDR3 DNA: TGTGCCAGCAGTTTTGGGCTAGCGGGATACGACAATGAGCAGTTCTTC; CDR3 protein: CASSFGLAGYDNEQFF
clone size: few; CDR3 length: 15; D gene: TRBD1; V gene: TRBV6-2/TRBV6-3; J gene: TRBJ2-7; CDR3 DNA: TGTGCCAGCAGTTACTTCACAGGGGGCCGCTACGAGCAGTACTTC; CDR3 protein: CASSYFTGGRYEQYF
clone size: NA; CDR3 length: 15; D gene: TRBD1; V gene: TRBV24-1; J gene: TRBJ2-5; CDR3 DNA: TGTGCCACCAGTGAGCTGACAGGGGGAGAAGAGACCCAGTACTTC; CDR3 protein: CATSELTGGEETQYF
clone size: once; CDR3 length: 15; D gene: NA; V gene: TRBV7-9; J gene: TRBJ2-1; CDR3 DNA: TGTGCCAGCAGCCCCCACAGGGGAGGAGGCAATGAGCAGTTCTTC; CDR3 protein: CASSPHRGGGNEQFF
clone size: NA; CDR3 length: 12; D gene: NA; V gene: TRBV29-1; J gene: TRBJ2-1; CDR3 DNA: TGCAGCGCCTTGGGGTCTTACAATGAGCAGTTCTTC; CDR3 protein: CSALGSYNEQFF
clone size: NA; CDR3 length: 14; D gene: NA; V gene: TRBV11-2; J gene: TRBJ2-1; CDR3 DNA: TGTGCCAGCAGCTTCAAAGGGGGGACGGGTGAGCAGTTCTTC; CDR3 protein: CASSFKGGTGEQFF
clone size: NA; CDR3 length: 15; D gene: NA; V gene: TRBV11-1; J gene: TRBJ1-2; CDR3 DNA: TGTGCCAGCAGCTCACGGTGGGCAGATAACTATGGCTACACCTTC; CDR3 protein: CASSSRWADNYGYTF
clone size: NA; CDR3 length: 16; D gene: TRBD2; V gene: TRBV15; J gene: TRBJ2-1; CDR3 DNA: TGTGCCACCAGCAGAGACACTAGCGGGTTCTACAATGAGCAGTTCTTC; CDR3 protein: CATSRDTSGFYNEQFF
clone size: NA; CDR3 length: 15; D gene: TRBD1; V gene: TRBV7-2; J gene: TRBJ1-2; CDR3 DNA: TGTGCCAGCAGCTTAGCAATGACAGGGGAGGGTGGCTACACCTTC; CDR3 protein: CASSLAMTGEGGYTF
clone size: NA; CDR3 length: 15; D gene: TRBD1; V gene: TRBV2; J gene: TRBJ2-7; CDR3 DNA: TGTGCCAGCAGTACAGGGGTGGTGGGTCTCTACGAGCAGTACTTC; CDR3 protein: CASSTGVVGLYEQYF
clone size: NA; CDR3 length: 15; D gene: TRBD1; V gene: TRBV5-1; J gene: TRBJ2-7; CDR3 DNA: TGCGCCAGCAGCTTCGAGACAGGGGGCCAGCACGAGCAGTACTTC; CDR3 protein: CASSFETGGQHEQYF
clone size: few; CDR3 length: 15; D gene: NA; V gene: TRBV28; J gene: TRBJ2-7; CDR3 DNA: TGTGCCAGCAGCCACACGGAGGGCCTTCTCTACGAGCAGTACTTC; CDR3 protein: CASSHTEGLLYEQYF
clone size: few; CDR3 length: 16; D gene: NA; V gene: TRBV7-9; J gene: TRBJ2-6; CDR3 DNA: TGTGCCAGCAGCTTAGTCGCAGGAGGGCGGGCCAACGTCCTGACTTTC; CDR3 protein: CASSLVAGGRANVLTF
clone size: few; CDR3 length: 15; D gene: NA; V gene: TRBV12-3/TRBV12-4; J gene: TRBJ1-1; CDR3 DNA: TGTGCCAGCATGACAGGTACCTACAGGATAACTGAAGCTTTCTTT; CDR3 protein: CASMTGTYRITEAFF
clone size: NA; CDR3 length: 15; D gene: TRBD1; V gene: TRBV24-1; J gene: TRBJ1-5; CDR3 DNA: TGTGCCACCAGTGACCAGACAGGGGGGGATCAGCCCCAGCATTTT; CDR3 protein: CATSDQTGGDQPQHF
clone size: few; CDR3 length: 17; D gene: TRBD2; V gene: TRBV12-3/TRBV12-4; J gene: TRBJ2-3; CDR3 DNA: TGTGCCAGCAGTCGTATGCGACTAGCGGGACCGCACAGATACGCGTATTTT; CDR3 protein: CASSRMRLAGPHRYAYF
clone size: NA; CDR3 length: 17; D gene: NA; V gene: TRBV27; J gene: TRBJ2-1; CDR3 DNA: TGTGCCAGCAGTTTACGTGGACCGGGACCTGTTTCCTACGAGCAGTTCTTC; CDR3 protein: CASSLRGPGPVSYEQFF